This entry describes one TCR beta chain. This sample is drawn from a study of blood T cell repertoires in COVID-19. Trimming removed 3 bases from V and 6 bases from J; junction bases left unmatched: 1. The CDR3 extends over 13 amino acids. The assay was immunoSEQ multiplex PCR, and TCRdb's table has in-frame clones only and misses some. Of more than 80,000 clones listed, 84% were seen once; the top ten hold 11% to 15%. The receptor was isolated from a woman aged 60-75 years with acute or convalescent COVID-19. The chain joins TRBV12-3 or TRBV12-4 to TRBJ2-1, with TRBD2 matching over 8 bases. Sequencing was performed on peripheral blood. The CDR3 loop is CASSLGLVNEQFF. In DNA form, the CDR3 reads TGTGCCAGCAGTTTGGGACTAGTCAATGAGCAGTTCTTC.